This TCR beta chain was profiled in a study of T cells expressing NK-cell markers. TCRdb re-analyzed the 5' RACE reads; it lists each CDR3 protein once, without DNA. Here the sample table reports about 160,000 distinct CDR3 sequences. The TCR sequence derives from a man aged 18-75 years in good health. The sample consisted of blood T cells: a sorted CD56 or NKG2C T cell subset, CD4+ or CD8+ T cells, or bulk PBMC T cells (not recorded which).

CDR3 protein: CASSQEWGFEQYF. The chain recombines TRBV3-1 with TRBJ2-7; checking the TCRdb D call of TRBD1 is not possible without DNA. CDR1 is LGHDT and CDR2 is YNNKEL in the germline V gene (reference sequence). CDR3 length: 13 residues.